One and the same sample provided the 19 T cell receptor beta chains below, sequenced in a study of blood T cell repertoires in COVID-19. Only in-frame clones appear in the TCRdb table, and some are missing; sequencing was by immunoSEQ multiplex PCR. This sample has a few hundred thousand clones, with about 86% found just once. Material for sequencing was peripheral blood. The origin of the receptors is a woman aged 55-70 years with acute or convalescent COVID-19.

This clone was recorded once. The CDR3 protein is CASSLVRAGGKSGVYEQYF. CDR3 bases: TGTGCCAGCAGCTTAGTCAGAGCGGGGGGAAAATCTGGGGTCTACGAGCAGTACTTC. V gene TRBV11-2 combines with J gene TRBJ2-7; 9 bases match TRBD2. V trimming: 1 base; J trimming: 3 bases; junction bases outside the gene matches: 16. The V gene's germline CDR1 is SGHAT and CDR2 FQNNGV. There are 19 residues in the CDR3.

The table lists this clone with a few counts. This chain joins TRBV4-1 and TRBJ1-1; D unresolved. Trimming cost V 1 base and J 3 bases, with 12 bases left between them. There are 15 residues in the CDR3. Germline values: CDR1 MGHRA, CDR2 YSYEKL. CDR3 DNA sequence: TGCGCCAGCAGCCAAGGAGGACTTAGGGACACTGAAGCTTTCTTT. This translates into CASSQGGLRDTEAFF.

CDR3 nucleotide sequence: TGTGCCAGTAGTGGCAGGGGAATGAACACTGAAGCTTTCTTT. This encodes CASSGRGMNTEAFF. This chain uses TRBV19 with TRBJ1-1; a weak D match, TRBD1 (6 bases). CDR1 is LNHDA, CDR2 SQIVND, per germline (reference sequence). With 5 bases removed from V and 0 bases from J, the gap between germline ends came to 10 bases. The CDR3 spans 14 residues.

CDR3: CASSENAWQGARNEQFF. As DNA, the CDR3 is TGCGCCAGCAGTGAAAACGCGTGGCAGGGGGCGCGGAATGAGCAGTTCTTC. The chain combines TRBV4-3 with TRBJ2-1, with 8 bases matching TRBD1. Germline CDR1 and CDR2: LGHNA and YSLEER. With 6 bases clipped from V and 7 bases from J, the junction kept 17 bases outside the gene matches. The CDR3 runs to 17 residues.

V usage is TRBV4-1 and J usage is TRBJ2-1, with TRBD1 matching over 8 bases. Germline assignment: CDR1 MGHRA and CDR2 YSYEKL. V lost 5 bases, J lost 4 bases, and 7 bases stayed unmatched. CDR3 length equals 15 residues. The CDR3 bases are TGCGCCAGCAGCTACCGGACAGGGTTTTACAATGAGCAGTTCTTC. Translation gives CASSYRTGFYNEQFF.

This chain uses TRBV14 with TRBJ1-1, with TRBD1 matching 7 bases. The CDR3 sequence is 13 residues long. Trimming cost V 6 bases and J 7 bases; bases outside gene matches: 8. The germline CDR1 and CDR2 sequences are SGHDN and FVKESK. This chain's CDR3 is CASSPWTGGEAFF. The DNA of the CDR3 is TGTGCCAGCAGTCCCTGGACAGGAGGTGAAGCTTTCTTT. Full variable domain (missing parts from reference TRBV14 and TRBJ1-1): EAGVTQFPSHSVIEKGQTVTLRCDPISGHDNLYWYRRVMGKEIKFLLHFVKESKQDESGMPNNRFLAERTGGTYSTLKVQPAELEDSGVYFCASSPWTGGEAFFGQGTRLTVV.

J is TRBJ1-1 and V is TRBV19; TRBD1 matches at 9 bases. The CDR3 is 17 residues long. The V gene's germline CDR1 is LNHDA and CDR2 SQIVND (reference sequence). The J segment lost 0 bases and the V segment lost 4 bases, leaving 9 bases of the junction unmatched. CDR3 nucleotide sequence: TGTGCCAGTAGTAAACAGGGGGCATGGAGCATGAACACTGAAGCTTTCTTT. This codes for CASSKQGAWSMNTEAFF.

This clone was detected only a few times. The CDR3 DNA sequence: TGTGCCAGCAGCTTTCCGGGACAGGGGGCTTCGAGTTACACTGAAGCTTTCTTT. This translates into CASSFPGQGASSYTEAFF. The rearrangement links TRBV7-9 to TRBJ1-1; 12 positions agree with TRBD1. Germline values: CDR1 SEHNR, CDR2 FQNEAQ (reference sequence). V trimming: 3 bases; J trimming: 3 bases; junction bases outside the gene matches: 11. The CDR3 covers 18 residues. The complete variable domain, with remaining parts taken from reference TRBV7-9 and TRBJ1-1, reads DTGVSQNPRHKITKRGQNVTFRCDPISEHNRLYWYRQTLGQGPEFLTYFQNEAQLEKSRLLSDRFSAERPKGSFSTLEIQRTEQGDSAMYLCASSFPGQGASSYTEAFFGQGTRLTVV.

J is TRBJ1-3 and V is TRBV30; no clear D gene. Germline values: CDR1 GTSNPN, CDR2 SVGIG (reference sequence). The CDR3 is made up of 15 amino acids. The V end lost 1 base, the J end lost 2 bases, and 12 bases lay between the germline ends. The CDR3 loop reads CAWSGEGLTGNTIYF. The DNA of the CDR3 is TGTGCCTGGAGTGGCGAGGGATTGACTGGAAACACCATATATTTT.

The rearrangement links TRBV19 to TRBJ1-5; unclear D gene. The CDR3 loop spans 14 amino acids. Trimming left V 5 bases short and J 1 base short, with 9 bases between. Germline CDR1 reads LNHDA; CDR2 reads SQIVND (reference sequence). The CDR3 coding sequence is TGTGCCAGTAGTTTATCGGTAAGCAATCAGCCCCAGCATTTT. Its translation is CASSLSVSNQPQHF.

The rearrangement uses TRBV28 and TRBJ1-2; perhaps TRBD1 as D (5 bases). The CDR3 is made up of 12 amino acids. The ends were cut back, 5 bases at V and 4 bases at J, with 8 bases in the middle. Germline V gene sequence: CDR1 MDHEN, CDR2 SYDVKM. CDR3 amino acids: CASSRQSYGYTF. The DNA of the CDR3 is TGTGCCAGCAGTCGACAGTCCTATGGCTACACCTTC.

The V call is TRBV5-1, the J call TRBJ1-1; D possibly corresponds to TRBD1 (6 bases). V lost 4 bases and J lost 3, with 19 bases in between. CDR3 length: 16 amino acids. CDR1 is SGHRS, CDR2 YFSETQ, per germline. CDR3 sequence: CASSPGTQGWDTEAFF. For the CDR3, the DNA is TGCGCCAGCAGCCCAGGAACACAGGGTTGGGACACTGAAGCTTTCTTT.

The J gene is TRBJ1-2, the V gene TRBV28; no clear D. Looked up from germline, CDR1 is MDHEN and CDR2 is SYDVKM. The CDR3 has 14 residues. V was trimmed by 7 bases and J by 5 bases, leaving 17 bases between them. This CDR3 is CASNTASLRYGYTF. The CDR3 nucleotides read TGTGCCAGCAACACGGCATCGTTGAGGTATGGCTACACCTTC.

The rearrangement links TRBV10-3 to TRBJ2-7, with 8 bases matching TRBD2. The CDR3 length is 18 residues. The V segment lost 0 bases and the J segment 3 bases; nucleotides outside the gene matches: 13. Looked up from germline, CDR1 is ENHRY and CDR2 is SYGVKD. The DNA of the CDR3 is TGTGCCATCAGTGAGTCGTCAGCGTTCGGGGGGGGTATCTACGAGCAGTACTTC. Its translation is CAISESSAFGGGIYEQYF.

V is TRBV30 and J is TRBJ1-2; possible D gene TRBD1, 6 bases. This CDR3 comprises 14 residues. V lost 2 bases and J 4 bases, leaving 14 bases between the germline ends. Germline loops: CDR1 GTSNPN, CDR2 SVGIG (reference sequence). CDR3 bases: TGTGCCTGGAGTACTCAAGGGGGAAGCTATGGCTACACCTTC. Translated, it gives CAWSTQGGSYGYTF.

The chain carries TRBV7-2 and TRBJ2-7, with 11 bases aligning to TRBD2. CDR1 and CDR2 (germline): SGHTA, FQGNSA. The V segment lost 0 bases and the J segment 4 bases; nucleotides outside the gene matches: 2. CDR3 length: 15 amino acids. Written as DNA, the CDR3 is TGTGCCAGCAGCTTAGCGCTAGCGGGGGGTTACGAGCAGTACTTC. Translated, it gives CASSLALAGGYEQYF. The full variable domain, rest sourced from reference TRBV7-2 and TRBJ2-7, is GAGVSQSPSNKVTEKGKDVELRCDPISGHTALYWYRQSLGQGLEFLIYFQGNSAPDKSGLPSDRFSAERTGGSVSTLTIQRTQQEDSAVYLCASSLALAGGYEQYFGPGTRLTVT.

J is TRBJ2-7 and V is TRBV7-2; 8 bases align to TRBD2. The CDR3 runs to 14 residues. From germline, CDR1 is SGHTA and CDR2 FQGNSA. V shed 5 bases and J 4 bases; nucleotides not matched to a gene: 7. DNA of the CDR3: TGTGCCAGCAGCCCAACTATAGCGGGGTACGAGCAGTACTTC. Translation: CASSPTIAGYEQYF.

The V gene is TRBV12-3 or TRBV12-4, the J gene TRBJ2-5; D unclear. This CDR3 has 12 residues. Trimming removed 4 bases from V and 2 bases from J, with 5 bases in between. The CDR3 sequence is CASSWQQETQYF. As DNA, the CDR3 is TGTGCCAGCAGTTGGCAGCAAGAGACCCAGTACTTC.

V usage is TRBV6-5 and J usage is TRBJ2-2; TRBD1 agrees at 7 bases. The ends lost 8 bases at V and 7 bases at J; junction bases unmatched: 13. The CDR3 extends over 15 amino acids. Germline loops: CDR1 MNHEY, CDR2 SVGAGI. The CDR3 protein is CASRTGASGVGELFF. Here the CDR3 DNA reads TGTGCCAGCCGAACAGGGGCCTCAGGAGTCGGGGAGCTGTTTTTT.